These 18 T cell receptor beta chains share one sample of origin, sequenced in a study of blood T cell repertoires in COVID-19. Sequencing was performed with immunoSEQ multiplex PCR; in TCRdb, only in-frame clones are kept and a portion is missing. The sample shows approximately 500,000 clones, 85% to 90% of them seen only once. The material sequenced was peripheral blood. The receptor set was obtained from a woman aged 50 to 65 with COVID-19, enrolled during active disease.

This chain uses TRBV25-1 with TRBJ2-5; 9 bases match TRBD2. In germline, CDR1 is MGHDK, CDR2 SYGVNS. Trimming took 3 bases from V and 3 from J; bases not matched to a gene: 8. This CDR3 is built from 16 residues. CDR3 loop: CASSEGTSSRKETQYF. The DNA of the CDR3 is TGTGCCAGCAGTGAGGGGACTAGCAGCCGGAAAGAGACCCAGTACTTC.

V usage is TRBV3-1 (or the pseudogene TRBV3-2) and J usage is TRBJ1-1; D might be TRBD1 (6 bases). This CDR3 contains 16 residues. Trimming cost V 0 bases and J 3 bases, with 14 bases left between them. Germline values: CDR1 LGHDT, CDR2 YNNKEL (reference sequence). CDR3 coding DNA: TGTGCCAGCAGCCAAGATCAGCAGGGGACGGACACTGAAGCTTTCTTT. Translation gives CASSQDQQGTDTEAFF.

This chain uses TRBV10-2 with TRBJ2-1, with TRBD1 matching 7 bases. The CDR3 contains 16 residues. Trimming removed 3 bases from V and 3 bases from J; junction bases left unmatched: 8. The V gene's germline CDR1 is WSHSY and CDR2 SAAADI. The CDR3 DNA follows: TGCGCCAGCAGTGATATGTTGAGACAGGGCTACAATGAGCAGTTCTTC. Its protein is CASSDMLRQGYNEQFF.

V gene TRBV12-2 combines with J gene TRBJ1-5; the table assigns TRBD1, which was not confirmed against the DNA. TRBV12-2 is termed a pseudogene. CDR3 length: 18 amino acids. The CDR3 protein is CASRLAIRTGGRNQPQHF. CDR3 sequence (DNA): TGTGCAAGTCGCTTAGCTATTAGGACAGGGGGGCGGAATCAGCCCCAGCATTTT.

V usage is TRBV9 and J usage is TRBJ2-1; D may be TRBD2 (6 bases). This CDR3 has 11 residues. Germline V gene data show CDR1 as SGDLS and CDR2 as YYNGEE. Trimming left V 4 bases short and J 9 bases short, with 8 bases between. For the CDR3, the DNA is TGTGCCAGCAGCCCCGGGGGTGAGCAGTTCTTC. It is translated as CASSPGGEQFF.

The CDR3 DNA follows: TGTGCCAGCAGCGTAGATGGGGACAGGATGAACTATGGCTACACCTTC. It is translated as CASSVDGDRMNYGYTF. The chain has TRBV9 and TRBJ1-2, with 8 bases lining up with TRBD1. The CDR3 contains 16 residues. With V trimmed by 0 bases and J by 2 bases, 6 bases remained unmatched. The germline V gene has CDR1 SGDLS and CDR2 YYNGEE.

This chain joins TRBV6-1 and TRBJ2-1; D not certain. The V gene's germline CDR1 is MNHNS and CDR2 SASEGT. The length of the CDR3 is 14 residues. The V and J ends lost 2 bases and 8 bases respectively, with 13 bases between them. This CDR3 is CASSERVPRDEQFF. The CDR3 DNA follows: TGTGCCAGCAGTGAAAGAGTCCCTCGGGATGAGCAGTTCTTC.

This sequence joins TRBV5-1 and TRBJ1-1; D is uncertain. The germline V gene encodes CDR1 SGHRS and CDR2 YFSETQ. Trimming cost V 0 bases and J 5 bases, with 11 bases left between them. The CDR3 consists of 14 residues. The CDR3 spells CASSLGIGETEAFF. CDR3 nucleotide sequence: TGCGCCAGCAGCTTGGGGATCGGGGAGACTGAAGCTTTCTTT.

The chain is built from TRBV13 and TRBJ1-1, with D possibly TRBD1 on 6 matching bases. V shed 4 bases and J shed 3 bases, with 9 bases lying between them. Germline loops: CDR1 PRHDT, CDR2 FYEKMQ (reference sequence). This CDR3 is built from 13 residues. The CDR3 nucleotides are TGTGCCAGCAGCTCCAGGGGCGACACTGAAGCTTTCTTT. This sequence encodes CASSSRGDTEAFF.

This chain uses TRBV30 with TRBJ2-7, with D maybe TRBD2 (6 bases). This CDR3 region has 15 residues. V shed 2 bases and J shed 0 bases, with 14 bases lying between them. Germline V gives CDR1 GTSNPN, CDR2 SVGIG (reference sequence). The CDR3 DNA reads as TGTGCCTGGAGTCCCGGTGGGGGGAGCTCCTACGAGCAGTACTTC. It yields the protein CAWSPGGGSSYEQYF.

This chain connects TRBV27 to TRBJ1-6; 9 bases align to TRBD1. From germline, CDR1 is MNHEY and CDR2 SMNVEV (reference sequence). J gave up 10 bases and V 6 bases, and 4 bases lay outside the gene matches. The CDR3 spans 13 residues. The chain's CDR3 is CASRRTGESPLHF. In DNA, the CDR3 is TGTGCCAGCAGAAGGACAGGGGAATCACCCCTCCACTTT.

This clone was seen a handful of times. The chain uses TRBV12-5 and TRBJ1-5; D might be TRBD1 (5 bases). The CDR3 covers 16 residues. V was trimmed by 0 bases and J by 5 bases, leaving 14 bases between them. CDR1 and CDR2 from the germline V gene are LGHNT and FRNRAP. The CDR3 here is CASGLVRGGDYQPQHF. The CDR3 nucleotides read TGTGCTAGTGGTTTGGTACGGGGAGGGGACTATCAGCCCCAGCATTTT. The full variable domain, its missing parts supplied by reference TRBV12-5 and TRBJ1-5, is DARVTQTPRHKVTEMGQEVTMRCQPILGHNTVFWYRQTMMQGLELLAYFRNRAPLDDSGMPKDRFSAEMPDATLATLKIQPSEPRDSAVYFCASGLVRGGDYQPQHFGDGTRLSIL.

V is TRBV5-8 and J is TRBJ1-6; TRBD1 agrees at 11 bases. V gave up 0 bases and J gave up 10 bases; unmatched junction bases: 6. The CDR3 extends over 16 amino acids. Germline CDR1 and CDR2: SGHTS and YDEGEE. The chain's CDR3 is CASSLAGTGGGSPLHF. As DNA, the CDR3 is TGTGCCAGCAGCTTGGCCGGGACAGGGGGAGGGTCACCCCTCCACTTT.

The V gene is TRBV5-4, the J gene TRBJ1-2; no clear D. The germline gives CDR1 SGHNT, CDR2 YYREEE (reference sequence). CDR3 length: 16 amino acids. With 1 base removed from V and 2 bases from J, the gap between germline ends came to 15 bases. The CDR3 sequence is CASSLSGGAVNYGYTF. The CDR3 DNA follows: TGTGCCAGCAGCTTGTCCGGCGGCGCAGTCAACTATGGCTACACCTTC.

This clone came up once. The rearrangement joins TRBV6-6 to TRBJ2-1; 9 bases align to TRBD1. From germline, CDR1 is MNHNY and CDR2 SVGAGI (reference sequence). J gave up 5 bases and V 5 bases, and 13 bases lay outside the gene matches. The CDR3 spans 17 residues. DNA of the CDR3: TGTGCCAGCAGTCGCCAACTCCGGGACAGGGACAACAATGAGCAGTTCTTC. Amino acids: CASSRQLRDRDNNEQFF.

The chain links TRBV19 to TRBJ1-2, with D perhaps TRBD1 (5 bases). Trimming stripped 5 bases from V and 2 bases from J, with 12 bases between. CDR1 and CDR2 from the germline V gene are LNHDA and SQIVND (reference sequence). This CDR3 is built from 14 residues. The DNA of the CDR3 is TGTGCCAGTAGTTTCGCGACAGAAAACTATGGCTACACCTTC. This gives the protein CASSFATENYGYTF. Using reference TRBV19 and TRBJ1-2 for the parts outside the CDR3, the full variable domain is DGGITQSPKYLFRKEGQNVTLSCEQNLNHDAMYWYRQDPGQGLRLIYYSQIVNDFQKGDIAEGYSVSREKKESFPLTVTSAQKNPTAFYLCASSFATENYGYTFGSGTRLTVV.

CDR3 sequence (DNA): TGTGCCAGCACCACCAACAGGGATATGTTAACAGATACGCAGTATTTT. It codes for CASTTNRDMLTDTQYF. This chain uses TRBV2 with TRBJ2-3, with D possibly TRBD1 on 6 matching bases. Germline assignment: CDR1 SNHLY and CDR2 FYNNEI. Trimming cost V 7 bases and J 3 bases, with 20 bases left between them. This CDR3 is 16 amino acids long.

The V and J genes are TRBV7-2 and TRBJ1-2, with 9 bases matching TRBD1. This CDR3 comprises 14 residues. With V trimmed by 0 bases and J by 8 bases, 4 bases remained unmatched. Germline-derived CDR1 and CDR2 are SGHTA and FQGNSA. The CDR3 sequence: CASSLAGQGRGYTF. CDR3 coding DNA: TGTGCCAGCAGCTTAGCCGGACAGGGGAGAGGCTACACCTTC.